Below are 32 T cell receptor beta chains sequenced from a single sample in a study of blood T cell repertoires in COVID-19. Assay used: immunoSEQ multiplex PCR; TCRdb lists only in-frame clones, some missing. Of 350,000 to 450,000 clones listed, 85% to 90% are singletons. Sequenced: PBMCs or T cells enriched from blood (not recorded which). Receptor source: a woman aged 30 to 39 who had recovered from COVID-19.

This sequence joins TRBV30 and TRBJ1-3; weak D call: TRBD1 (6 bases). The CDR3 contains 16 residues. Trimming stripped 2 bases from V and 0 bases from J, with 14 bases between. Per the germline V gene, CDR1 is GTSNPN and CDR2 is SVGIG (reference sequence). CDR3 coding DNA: TGTGCCTGGAGTTTAACCAGGGGAACCTCTGGAAACACCATATATTTT. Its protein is CAWSLTRGTSGNTIYF.

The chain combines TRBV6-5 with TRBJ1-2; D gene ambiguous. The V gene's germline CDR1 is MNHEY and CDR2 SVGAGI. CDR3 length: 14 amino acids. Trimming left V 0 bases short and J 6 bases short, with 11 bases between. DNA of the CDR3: TGTGCCAGCAGTTACTCGACCAGGCAGGATGGCTACACCTTC. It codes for CASSYSTRQDGYTF.

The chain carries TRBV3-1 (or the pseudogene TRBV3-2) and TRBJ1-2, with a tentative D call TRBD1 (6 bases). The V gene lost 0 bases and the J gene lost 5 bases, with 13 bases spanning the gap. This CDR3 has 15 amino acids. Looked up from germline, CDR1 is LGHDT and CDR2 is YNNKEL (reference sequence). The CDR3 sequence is CASSQEPKTGYGYTF. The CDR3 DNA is TGTGCCAGCAGCCAAGAACCAAAAACAGGGTATGGCTACACCTTC.

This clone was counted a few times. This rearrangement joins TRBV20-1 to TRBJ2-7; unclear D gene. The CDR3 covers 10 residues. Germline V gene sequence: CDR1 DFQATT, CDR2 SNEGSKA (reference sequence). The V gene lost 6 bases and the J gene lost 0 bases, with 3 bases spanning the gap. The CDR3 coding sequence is TGCAGTGCCGGCTCCTACGAGCAGTACTTC. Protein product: CSAGSYEQYF.

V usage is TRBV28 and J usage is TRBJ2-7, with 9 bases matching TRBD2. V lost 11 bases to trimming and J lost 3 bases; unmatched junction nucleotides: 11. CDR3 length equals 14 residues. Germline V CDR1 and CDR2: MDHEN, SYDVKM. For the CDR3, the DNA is TGTGCCGCCGGCGTAGCGGGAGTTGACTACGAGCAGTACTTC. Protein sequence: CAAGVAGVDYEQYF. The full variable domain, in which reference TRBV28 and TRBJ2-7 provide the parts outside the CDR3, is DVKVTQSSRYLVKRTGEKVFLECVQDMDHENMFWYRQDPGLGLRLIYFSYDVKMKEKGDIPEGYSVSREKKERFSLILESASTNQTSMYLCAAGVAGVDYEQYFGPGTRLTVT.

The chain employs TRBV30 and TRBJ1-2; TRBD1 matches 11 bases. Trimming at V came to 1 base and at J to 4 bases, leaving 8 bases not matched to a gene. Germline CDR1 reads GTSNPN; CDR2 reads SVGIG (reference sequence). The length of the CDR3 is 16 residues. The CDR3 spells CAWSAKGQGAIYGYTF. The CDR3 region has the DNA TGTGCCTGGAGTGCTAAAGGACAGGGGGCGATCTATGGCTACACCTTC.

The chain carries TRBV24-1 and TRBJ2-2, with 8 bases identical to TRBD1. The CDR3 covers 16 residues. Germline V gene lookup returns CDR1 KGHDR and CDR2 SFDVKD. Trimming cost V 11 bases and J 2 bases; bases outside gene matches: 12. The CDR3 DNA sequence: TGTGCCATCGCAGGGGGCGAAAGACATAACACCGGGGAGCTGTTTTTT. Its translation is CAIAGGERHNTGELFF.

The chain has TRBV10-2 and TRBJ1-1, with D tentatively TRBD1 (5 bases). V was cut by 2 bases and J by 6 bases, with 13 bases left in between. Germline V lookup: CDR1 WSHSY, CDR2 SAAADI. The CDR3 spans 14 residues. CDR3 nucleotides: TGCGCCAGCAGTGAGCCGGGGGGGTCCGCTGAAGCTTTCTTT. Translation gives CASSEPGGSAEAFF.

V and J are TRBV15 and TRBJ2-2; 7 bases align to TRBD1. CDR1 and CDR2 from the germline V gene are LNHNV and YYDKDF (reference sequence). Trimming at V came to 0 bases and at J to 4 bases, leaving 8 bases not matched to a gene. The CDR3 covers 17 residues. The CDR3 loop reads CATSREGDSRITGELFF. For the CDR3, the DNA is TGTGCCACCAGCAGAGAGGGGGACAGCCGGATCACCGGGGAGCTGTTTTTT.

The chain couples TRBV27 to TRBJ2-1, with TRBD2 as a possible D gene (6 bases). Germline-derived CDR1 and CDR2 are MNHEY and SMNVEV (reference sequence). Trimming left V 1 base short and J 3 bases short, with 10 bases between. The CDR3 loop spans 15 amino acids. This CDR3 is CASSLLGLDYNEQFF. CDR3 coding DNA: TGTGCCAGCAGTTTATTGGGACTGGACTACAATGAGCAGTTCTTC.

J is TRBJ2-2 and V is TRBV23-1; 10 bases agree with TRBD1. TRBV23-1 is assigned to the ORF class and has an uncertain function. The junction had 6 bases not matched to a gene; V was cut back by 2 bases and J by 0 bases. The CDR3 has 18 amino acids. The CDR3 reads CASSQGDRGGPNTGELFF. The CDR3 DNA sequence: TGCGCCAGCAGTCAAGGGGACAGGGGCGGTCCGAACACCGGGGAGCTGTTTTTT.

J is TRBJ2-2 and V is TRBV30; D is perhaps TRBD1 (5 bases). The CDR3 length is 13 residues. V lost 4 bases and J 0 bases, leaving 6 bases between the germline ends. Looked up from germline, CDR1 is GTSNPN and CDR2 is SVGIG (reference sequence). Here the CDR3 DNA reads TGTGCCTGGAAGGGGCCGAACACCGGGGAGCTGTTTTTT. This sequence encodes CAWKGPNTGELFF.

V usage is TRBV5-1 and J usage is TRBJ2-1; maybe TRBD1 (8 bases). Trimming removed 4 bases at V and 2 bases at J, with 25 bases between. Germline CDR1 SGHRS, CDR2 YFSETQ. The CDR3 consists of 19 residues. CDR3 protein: CASSLGRDRRWTAYNEQFF. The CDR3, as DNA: TGCGCCAGCAGCCTTGGGAGGGACAGGAGATGGACTGCCTACAATGAGCAGTTCTTC.

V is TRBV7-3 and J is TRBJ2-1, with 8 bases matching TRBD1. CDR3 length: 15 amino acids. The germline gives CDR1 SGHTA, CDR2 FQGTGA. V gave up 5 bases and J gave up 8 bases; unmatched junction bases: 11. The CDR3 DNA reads TGTGCCAGCAGCCCCCAGGACAGGGATAGGGATGAGCAGTTCTTC. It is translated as CASSPQDRDRDEQFF.

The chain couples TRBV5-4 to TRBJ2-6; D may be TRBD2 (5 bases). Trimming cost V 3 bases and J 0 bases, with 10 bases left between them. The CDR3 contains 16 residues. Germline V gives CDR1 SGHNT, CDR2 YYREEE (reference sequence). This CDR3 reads CASSSGISSGANVLTF. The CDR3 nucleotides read TGTGCCAGCAGCTCGGGGATCAGCTCTGGGGCCAACGTCCTGACTTTC.

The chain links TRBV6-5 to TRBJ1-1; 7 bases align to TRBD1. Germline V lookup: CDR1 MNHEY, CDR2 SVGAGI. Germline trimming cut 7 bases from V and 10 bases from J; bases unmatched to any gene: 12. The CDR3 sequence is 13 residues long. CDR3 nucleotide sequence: TGTGCCAGCACCCCGACAGGGAATATCGCAGCTTTCTTT. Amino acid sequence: CASTPTGNIAAFF.

CDR3 DNA: TGTGCCAGCAGCTTGGATAGGGGGAACACTGAAGCTTTCTTT. Translated, it gives CASSLDRGNTEAFF. This chain connects TRBV5-4 to TRBJ1-1; possibly TRBD1 for D (5 bases). CDR3 size: 14 residues. Germline V gives CDR1 SGHNT, CDR2 YYREEE (reference sequence). The V end was cut by 0 bases, the J end by 1 base, with 7 bases between.

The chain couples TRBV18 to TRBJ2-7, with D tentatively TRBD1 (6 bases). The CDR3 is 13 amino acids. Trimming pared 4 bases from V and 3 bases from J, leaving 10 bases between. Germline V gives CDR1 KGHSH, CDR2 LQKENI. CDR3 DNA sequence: TGTGCCAGCTCACTCATGGACAGCTACGAGCAGTACTTC. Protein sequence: CASSLMDSYEQYF.

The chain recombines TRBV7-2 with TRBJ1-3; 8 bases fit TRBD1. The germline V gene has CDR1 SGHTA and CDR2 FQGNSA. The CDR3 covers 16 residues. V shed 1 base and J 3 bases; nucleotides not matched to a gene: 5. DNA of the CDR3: TGTGCCAGCAGCTTAGGGAGGGACAGGAGTGGAAACACCATATATTTT. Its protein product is CASSLGRDRSGNTIYF.

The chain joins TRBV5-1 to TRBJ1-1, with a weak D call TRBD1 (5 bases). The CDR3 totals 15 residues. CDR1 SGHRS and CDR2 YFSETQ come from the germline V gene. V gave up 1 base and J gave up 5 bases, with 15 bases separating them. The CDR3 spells CASSLLGVLVTEAFF. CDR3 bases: TGCGCCAGCAGCTTGCTAGGGGTGCTGGTAACTGAAGCTTTCTTT.

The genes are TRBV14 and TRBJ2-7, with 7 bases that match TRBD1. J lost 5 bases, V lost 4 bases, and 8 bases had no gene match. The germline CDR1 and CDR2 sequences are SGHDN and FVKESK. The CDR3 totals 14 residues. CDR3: CASSPRQGVHEQYF. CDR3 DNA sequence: TGTGCCAGCAGCCCCAGACAGGGAGTCCACGAGCAGTACTTC.

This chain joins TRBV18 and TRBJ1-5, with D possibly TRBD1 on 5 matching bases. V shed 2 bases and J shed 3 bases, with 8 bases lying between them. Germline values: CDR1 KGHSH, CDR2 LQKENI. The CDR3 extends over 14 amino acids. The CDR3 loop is CASSPSRDNQPQHF. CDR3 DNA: TGTGCCAGCTCACCATCCAGGGACAATCAGCCCCAGCATTTT.

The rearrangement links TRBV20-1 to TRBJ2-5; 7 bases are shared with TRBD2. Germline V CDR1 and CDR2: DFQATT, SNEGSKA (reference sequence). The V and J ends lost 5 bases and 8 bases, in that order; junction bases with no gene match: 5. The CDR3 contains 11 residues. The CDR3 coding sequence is TGCAGTGCTCTCTGGGGGGGAACCCAGTACTTC. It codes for CSALWGGTQYF.

CDR3 in DNA: TGCGCCAGCAGCCAAAGGACTAGCTCCCTCAATGAGCAGTTCTTC. Translated, it gives CASSQRTSSLNEQFF. J is TRBJ2-1 and V is TRBV4-3; 8 bases are shared with TRBD2. The trim removed 2 bases at V and 6 bases at J, leaving 6 bases unmatched. Germline CDR1 and CDR2: LGHNA and YSLEER. The CDR3 has 15 amino acids.

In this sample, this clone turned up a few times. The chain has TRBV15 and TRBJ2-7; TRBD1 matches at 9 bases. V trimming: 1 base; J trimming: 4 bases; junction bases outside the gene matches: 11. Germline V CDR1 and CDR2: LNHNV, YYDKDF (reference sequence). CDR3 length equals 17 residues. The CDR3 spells CATSRAFGGQGLYEQYF. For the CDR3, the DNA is TGTGCCACCAGCAGAGCTTTTGGGGGACAGGGTCTTTACGAGCAGTACTTC.

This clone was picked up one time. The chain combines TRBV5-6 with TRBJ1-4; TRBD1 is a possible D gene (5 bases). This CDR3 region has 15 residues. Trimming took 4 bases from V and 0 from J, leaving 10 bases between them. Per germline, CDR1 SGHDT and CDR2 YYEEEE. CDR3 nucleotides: TGTGCCAGCAGCCCGACAGCCGCAACTAATGAAAAACTGTTTTTT. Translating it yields CASSPTAATNEKLFF. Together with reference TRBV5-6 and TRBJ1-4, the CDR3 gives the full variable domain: DAGVTQSPTHLIKTRGQQVTLRCSPKSGHDTVSWYQQALGQGPQFIFQYYEEEERQRGNFPDRFSGHQFPNYSSELNVNALLLGDSALYLCASSPTAATNEKLFFGSGTQLSVL.

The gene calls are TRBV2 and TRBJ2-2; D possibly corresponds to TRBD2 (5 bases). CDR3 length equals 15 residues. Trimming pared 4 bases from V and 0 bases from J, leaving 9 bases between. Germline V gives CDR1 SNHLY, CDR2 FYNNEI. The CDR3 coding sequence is TGTGCCAGCAGTGCCTGGAGGTCGAACACCGGGGAGCTGTTTTTT. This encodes CASSAWRSNTGELFF.

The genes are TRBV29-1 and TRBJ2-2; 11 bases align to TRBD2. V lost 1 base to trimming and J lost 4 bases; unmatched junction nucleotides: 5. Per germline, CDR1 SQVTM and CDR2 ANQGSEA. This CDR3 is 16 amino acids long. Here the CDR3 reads CSVEGASGRSTGELFF. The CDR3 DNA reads TGCAGCGTTGAAGGGGCTAGCGGGAGGTCCACCGGGGAGCTGTTTTTT.

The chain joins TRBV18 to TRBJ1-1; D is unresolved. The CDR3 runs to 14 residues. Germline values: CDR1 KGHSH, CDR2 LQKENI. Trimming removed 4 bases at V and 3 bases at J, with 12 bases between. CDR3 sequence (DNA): TGTGCCAGCTCACAGGAGGAGAAGTACACTGAAGCTTTCTTT. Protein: CASSQEEKYTEAFF.

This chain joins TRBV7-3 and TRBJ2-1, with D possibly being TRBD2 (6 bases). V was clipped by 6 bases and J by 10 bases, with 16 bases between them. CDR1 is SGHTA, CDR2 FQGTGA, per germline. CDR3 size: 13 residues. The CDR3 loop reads CASSFGSGIEQFF. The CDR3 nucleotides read TGTGCCAGCAGTTTCGGTAGCGGAATCGAGCAGTTCTTC.

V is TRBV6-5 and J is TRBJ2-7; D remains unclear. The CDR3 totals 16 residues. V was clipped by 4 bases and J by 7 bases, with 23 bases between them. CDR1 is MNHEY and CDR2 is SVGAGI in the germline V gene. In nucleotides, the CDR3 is TGTGCCAGCAGTTCTCCTGACTTGAGCTCCGTGCGGGAGCAGTACTTC. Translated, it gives CASSSPDLSSVREQYF.

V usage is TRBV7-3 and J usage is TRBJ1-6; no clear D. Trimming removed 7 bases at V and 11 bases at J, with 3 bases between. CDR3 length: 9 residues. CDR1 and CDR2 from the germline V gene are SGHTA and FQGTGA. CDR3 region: CASTAPLHF. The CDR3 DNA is TGTGCCAGCACGGCACCCCTCCACTTT. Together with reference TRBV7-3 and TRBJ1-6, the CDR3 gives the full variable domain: GAGVSQTPSNKVTEKGKYVELRCDPISGHTALYWYRQSLGQGPEFLIYFQGTGAADDSGLPNDRFFAVRPEGSVSTLKIQRTERGDSAVYLCASTAPLHFGNGTRLTVT.